This TCR beta chain derives from a study of T cell responses to AZD1222 COVID-19 vaccine. As to this clone: Its antigen is as yet unknown.

CDR1 and CDR2 (germline): MNHEY, SVGEGT. Trimming took 4 bases from V and 5 from J, leaving 18 bases between them. The CDR3 is 16 residues long. Whole-study findings and limits: The span of vaccine-associated CD4 TCRs extended across spike, with dominance at 160-218 and 743-854. A mostly white British donor set with more females was recruited, and clonal diversity was possibly underestimated. It was only after the peak T cell response that any repertoires were sampled.

The table came from immunoSEQ multiplex PCR; TCRdb's copy has only in-frame clones and leaves some out. Seen here are around 100,000 clones, about nine tenths observed once, and the top ten hold over 3%. Source: peripheral blood, taken 28 days after the second dose of the MenACWY control vaccine. V usage is TRBV6-2 or TRBV6-3 and J usage is TRBJ2-1, with D possibly matching TRBD2 (6 bases). This TCR came from an adult who received the MenACWY meningococcal vaccine as a control. This CDR3 is CASSWLGLALNNEQFF. CDR3 in DNA: TGTGCCAGCAGTTGGCTCGGGCTAGCGCTCAACAATGAGCAGTTCTTC.